This T cell receptor (beta chain) emerged from a study of shared clonotypes between healthy human individuals. The naive CD8 population came from CD45RO-negative cells selected for CCR7, without terminally differentiated effector memory CD45RA+ cells. CDR1 SGHNT and CDR2 YYREEE come from the germline V gene (reference sequence). The V end lost 1 base, the J end lost 5 bases, and 15 bases lay between the germline ends. This CDR3 contains 15 residues. Produced via immunoSEQ multiplex PCR; TCRdb's table is partial and in-frame only. Here the sample spans fewer than 850,000 clones, about 96% being singletons. This clone has only one observation.

The clonotype originates from a young man in good health. V and J are TRBV5-4 and TRBJ1-2; D is possibly TRBD1 (5 bases). The sequenced material came from naive CD8+ T cells sorted from blood. Written as DNA, the CDR3 is TGTGCCAGCAGCTTGTACAAGGGGCTAGGGTATGGCTACACCTTC. Its translation is CASSLYKGLGYGYTF.